The sequence of this T cell receptor (beta chain) was determined in a study of graft-versus-host responses after intestinal transplantation. Study-wide background: Anti-thymocyte globulin was used for induction in all recipients, who then took tacrolimus and steroids for approximately 3 years. Findings and caveats of the study: Recipient marrow contained GvH clones, some of which appeared first in ileum or blood. Subjects displaying graft-donor T cell macrochimerism possessed elevated graft-versus-host to host-versus-graft clonal ratios inside allografts.

This CDR3 spans 15 amino acids. The germline V gene encodes CDR1 MDHEN and CDR2 SYDVKM. V shed 5 bases and J 3 bases; nucleotides not matched to a gene: 8. As concerns this clone: Its antigen remains unknown.

Here immunoSEQ multiplex PCR was the method, and the copy in TCRdb shows in-frame clones only, minus some. The data hold 30,000 to 40,000 clones, with around 94% observed a single time. This sequence was found in a human patient who received an intestinal transplant, so some T cells may come from the graft donor. Sequencing used PBMCs, obtained 16 days after intestinal transplant. J is TRBJ2-5 and V is TRBV28, with TRBD1 matching over 8 bases. Here the CDR3 reads CASSPDRENKETQYF. The DNA for the CDR3 is TGTGCCAGCAGTCCGGACAGGGAGAATAAAGAGACCCAGTACTTC.